Listed here is a single TCR beta chain. Antigen: not known. CDR3 length: 15 residues. Germline CDR1 reads MNHEY; CDR2 reads SVGAGI. J was trimmed by 4 bases and V by 6 bases; bases with no gene match: 8. The sample originates from a study of graft-versus-host responses after intestinal transplantation. Study as a whole: Transplantation in recipients was multivisceral, liver-intestinal, or isolated intestinal. After anti-thymocyte globulin induction, recipients took tacrolimus and steroids for 3 to 4 years.

Whole-study findings and limits: Within allografts, high graft-versus-host to host-versus-graft clonal ratios were seen among patients with graft-donor T cell macrochimerism.

Data came from immunoSEQ multiplex PCR; TCRdb stores just in-frame clones and leaves some out. The table has some 77,000 clones, over 80% seen once; the top ten hold 0.55% to 0.75%. The chain is built from TRBV6-5 and TRBJ1-4, with TRBD1 matching 7 bases. The sample consisted of PBMCs, taken 98 days after intestinal transplantation. This TCR was sampled from a human patient who received an intestinal transplant, so some T cells may come from the graft donor. Here the CDR3 DNA reads TGTGCCAGCAGCCTACAGGGGCGCAATAATGAAAAACTGTTTTTT. It codes for CASSLQGRNNEKLFF.